This TCR beta chain was recovered during a study of blood T cell repertoires in COVID-19. The repertoire was sequenced with immunoSEQ multiplex PCR; TCRdb's copy has only in-frame clones and lacks some. The table has 500,000 to 600,000 clones, roughly nine tenths seen once; the top ten hold roughly 8%. This clone was counted only a few times. This CDR3 has 15 amino acids. Germline lookup yields CDR1 SNHLY and CDR2 FYNNEI. With V trimmed by 5 bases and J by 0 bases, 2 bases remained unmatched. The sample consisted of peripheral blood. This TCR was sampled from a woman aged 45-65 years with COVID-19, enrolled during active disease. J is TRBJ2-1 and V is TRBV2; 9 bases line up with TRBD1. Here the CDR3 reads CASSLTGGSYNEQFF. The CDR3 nucleotides are TGTGCCAGCAGTTTGACAGGGGGCTCCTACAATGAGCAGTTCTTC.